This T cell receptor beta chain derives from a study of T-cell memory formation after mild COVID-19. In the study overall: TCR clustering was largely donor specific. General study points: The finding that pre-infection memory included some responding clones suggested that cross-reactive memory joined. CD4+ contracting clones lay mainly in CM and EM, CD8+ ones in EMRA. CD4/CD8 balance characterized clones contracting day 15 to 85, and CD4+ skew characterized later expanders.

CDR3 size: 14 residues. V was cut by 8 bases and J by 4 bases, with 13 bases left in between. Germline V gives CDR1 KGHDR, CDR2 SFDVKD. For this clonotype: Its matching antigen is unknown.

TCRdb re-called the 5' RACE reads with MiXCR, one entry per CDR3 protein. The data hold roughly 47,000 distinct CDR3 sequences, with 7.3% observed a single time. The rearrangement uses TRBV24-1 and TRBJ2-2; D call uncertain. Material for sequencing was PBMCs or a T cell subset sorted from them (not recorded which). The TCR was taken from a man between 18 and 35 years old who had mild COVID-19 (a few samples of this study predate the infection). Cell type and time point are not known. In nucleotides, the CDR3 is TGTGCCACCAAGTCCTCTTACGTCACCGGGGAGCTGTTTTTT. Translated, it gives CATKSSYVTGELFF.